This TCR beta chain was sequenced for a study of cytotoxic CD8 clonotypes in ibrutinib-treated CLL. Profiled with immunoSEQ multiplex PCR; TCRdb holds only in-frame clones, not every one. This sample has tens of thousands of clones, with around two thirds found just once. With 5 bases removed from V and 10 bases from J, the gap between germline ends came to 20 bases. Germline CDR1 reads SGHAT; CDR2 reads FQNNGV. CDR3 length equals 14 residues. The chain links TRBV11-2 to TRBJ1-1, with TRBD1 as a possible D gene (5 bases). The sequence came from a human donor with chronic lymphocytic leukemia. Specimen: PBMCs, collected at disease progression, from a patient treated with ibrutinib. The CDR3 coding sequence is TGTGCCAGCAGCGACGGAGGGGTTGGGATCCGAGCTTTCTTT. This sequence encodes CASSDGGVGIRAFF. Complete variable domain (other parts from reference TRBV11-2 and TRBJ1-1): EAGVAQSPRYKIIEKRQSVAFWCNPISGHATLYWYQQILGQGPKLLIQFQNNGVVDDSQLPKDRFSAERLKGVDSTLKIQPAKLEDSAVYLCASSDGGVGIRAFFGQGTRLTVV.